The 18 T cell receptor beta chains in this list originate from one sample, sequenced in a study of blood T cell repertoires in COVID-19. Generated by immunoSEQ multiplex PCR, the TCRdb table keeps only in-frame clones and is missing some. This table has over 100,000 clones, approximately 86% appearing once. Sequenced: peripheral blood. These receptors all come from an older woman with COVID-19, enrolled during active disease.

This clone has a single count. The chain is built from TRBV2 and TRBJ1-2, with a possible D match to TRBD1 (6 bases). CDR1 and CDR2 (germline): SNHLY, FYNNEI. Trimming stripped 7 bases from V and 7 bases from J, with 16 bases between. The CDR3 is made up of 13 amino acids. CDR3 DNA: TGTGCCAGCACAGGACAGTTTAAGGCTGGCTACACCTTC. Translated: CASTGQFKAGYTF.

With regard to this clone: A junction boundary mismatches the germline segment, possibly from a read error. At the DNA level, this CDR3 is encoded by other sequences in the same sample as well. The gene calls are TRBV7-9 and TRBJ2-7, with TRBD1 as a possible D gene (6 bases). The germline V gene encodes CDR1 SEHNR and CDR2 FQNEAQ (reference sequence). The CDR3 consists of 13 residues. The CDR3 DNA reads TGTGCCAGCAGCGACTATACAGGGTACGAACAGTACTTC. Protein sequence: CASSDYTGYEQYF.

V is TRBV2 and J is TRBJ2-1, with 7 bases fitting TRBD1. Germline loops: CDR1 SNHLY, CDR2 FYNNEI. The length of the CDR3 is 13 residues. Trimming took 8 bases from V and 3 from J; bases not matched to a gene: 4. The CDR3 loop reads CASPRDSYNEQFF. CDR3 sequence (DNA): TGTGCCAGCCCCCGGGACAGCTACAATGAGCAGTTCTTC.

This chain uses TRBV7-2 with TRBJ2-7, with 9 positions matching TRBD2. CDR1 and CDR2 (germline): SGHTA, FQGNSA. CDR3 size: 15 residues. With 1 base clipped from V and 3 bases from J, the junction kept 4 bases outside the gene matches. CDR3: CASSLGLAAYYEQYF. The CDR3 DNA follows: TGTGCCAGCAGCTTAGGACTAGCGGCTTACTACGAGCAGTACTTC.

The chain has TRBV18 and TRBJ1-2; no definite D call. The germline V and J ends were trimmed by 0 bases and 1 base, with 9 bases remaining between them. Per germline, CDR1 KGHSH and CDR2 LQKENI. The CDR3 sequence is 15 residues long. CDR3 nucleotides: TGTGCCAGCTCACCACCGTCTACGATTAACTATGGCTACACCTTC. It codes for CASSPPSTINYGYTF.

V and J are TRBV19 and TRBJ2-7, with 7 bases fitting TRBD1. J was trimmed by 2 bases and V by 3 bases; bases with no gene match: 4. This CDR3 region has 14 residues. Germline-derived CDR1 and CDR2 are LNHDA and SQIVND (reference sequence). The CDR3 DNA sequence: TGTGCCAGTAGTATCCGGGACAGACCCTACGAGCAGTACTTC. Protein: CASSIRDRPYEQYF.

This clone was counted only a few times. The chain employs TRBV30 and TRBJ2-7; D is possibly TRBD2 (6 bases). Trimming left V 3 bases short and J 5 bases short, with 11 bases between. Germline lookup yields CDR1 GTSNPN and CDR2 SVGIG (reference sequence). This CDR3 is built from 12 residues. This CDR3 reads CAWSRWGDEQYF. In DNA, the CDR3 is TGTGCCTGGAGCCGTTGGGGGGACGAGCAGTACTTC.

The gene calls are TRBV5-6 and TRBJ1-1, with 7 bases lining up with TRBD1. Trimming at V came to 9 bases and at J to 0 bases, leaving 11 bases not matched to a gene. Germline V gene lookup returns CDR1 SGHDT and CDR2 YYEEEE. The CDR3 spans 15 residues. In DNA form, the CDR3 reads TGTGCCACCTCCCGACAGGGTATACTGAACACTGAAGCTTTCTTT. Its protein is CATSRQGILNTEAFF.

The chain is built from TRBV2 and TRBJ2-7; 8 nucleotides align to TRBD2. The germline V gene encodes CDR1 SNHLY and CDR2 FYNNEI. CDR3 length: 15 residues. V shed 3 bases and J 3 bases; nucleotides not matched to a gene: 7. For the CDR3, the DNA is TGTGCCAGCAGTGAGTGGCGGGGGGTGGGCTACGAGCAGTACTTC. This encodes CASSEWRGVGYEQYF. The full variable domain, rest sourced from reference TRBV2 and TRBJ2-7, is EPEVTQTPSHQVTQMGQEVILRCVPISNHLYFYWYRQILGQKVEFLVSFYNNEISEKSEIFDDQFSVERPDGSNFTLKIRSTKLEDSAMYFCASSEWRGVGYEQYFGPGTRLTVT.

The chain is built from TRBV27 and TRBJ1-2, with D possibly TRBD1 on 6 matching bases. The CDR3 extends over 14 amino acids. V lost 4 bases to trimming and J lost 8 bases, with 17 bases between them. The germline V gene has CDR1 MNHEY and CDR2 SMNVEV (reference sequence). In DNA, the CDR3 is TGTGCCAGCAGTTCGATCTCAGGGGTCGGGGGCTACACCTTC. Translating gives CASSSISGVGGYTF.

This clone was seen more than once but under ten times. This chain links TRBV19 with TRBJ1-5; perhaps TRBD1 as D (5 bases). Germline CDR1 is LNHDA and CDR2 is SQIVND (reference sequence). This CDR3 comprises 14 residues. Trimming removed 5 bases at V and 8 bases at J, with 16 bases between. As DNA, the CDR3 is TGTGCCAGTAGTGTCACAGGAAGGCAAGAGCCCCAGCATTTT. Protein product: CASSVTGRQEPQHF.

This chain connects TRBV7-3 to TRBJ2-1, with 15 bases matching TRBD2. Germline lookup yields CDR1 SGHTA and CDR2 FQGTGA. The V segment lost 5 bases and the J segment 2 bases; nucleotides outside the gene matches: 10. This CDR3 has 19 amino acids. The CDR3 bases are TGTGCCAGCAGCGCCTCCGGGACTAGCGGGGGGAGAACCTACAATGAGCAGTTCTTC. Encoded protein: CASSASGTSGGRTYNEQFF.

The chain carries TRBV14 and TRBJ2-5; D remains unclear. V was trimmed by 2 bases and J by 7 bases, leaving 11 bases between them. The length of the CDR3 is 13 residues. Germline CDR1 and CDR2: SGHDN and FVKESK. In DNA form, the CDR3 reads TGTGCCAGCAGCCAATCGCGTCTCGGGACCCAGTACTTC. This sequence encodes CASSQSRLGTQYF.

V usage is TRBV30 and J usage is TRBJ1-1, with D possibly being TRBD1 (6 bases). Trimming removed 4 bases from V and 0 bases from J, with 12 bases in between. The CDR3 covers 14 residues. Germline lookup yields CDR1 GTSNPN and CDR2 SVGIG (reference sequence). CDR3 region: CAWKFAGVNTEAFF. CDR3 bases: TGTGCCTGGAAATTCGCAGGGGTGAACACTGAAGCTTTCTTT.

The V and J genes are TRBV5-1 and TRBJ2-7; D might be TRBD2 (5 bases). Deletions cut 0 bases from V and 0 bases from J, with 7 bases between. CDR3 size: 14 residues. The V gene's germline CDR1 is SGHRS and CDR2 YFSETQ. The CDR3 DNA is TGCGCCAGCAGCTTGGACGGGAACTCCTACGAGCAGTACTTC. As protein: CASSLDGNSYEQYF.

This chain joins TRBV6-2 or TRBV6-3 and TRBJ2-2, with 12 bases identical to TRBD2. CDR1 is MNHEY, CDR2 SVGEGT, per germline. The CDR3 runs 15 residues. The V segment lost 4 bases and the J segment 6 bases; nucleotides outside the gene matches: 3. CDR3 in amino acids: CASSSGLAGSGELFF. CDR3 DNA: TGTGCCAGCAGTTCGGGACTAGCGGGTTCCGGGGAGCTGTTTTTT.

This sequence joins TRBV2 and TRBJ1-5, with D possibly being TRBD1 (6 bases). Germline V gene sequence: CDR1 SNHLY, CDR2 FYNNEI. With 1 base removed from V and 7 bases from J, the gap between germline ends came to 11 bases. The CDR3 length is 14 residues. The CDR3 here is CASSEDRVGQPQHF. The CDR3 nucleotides read TGTGCCAGCAGTGAAGACAGGGTGGGGCAGCCCCAGCATTTT.

The gene calls are TRBV28 and TRBJ1-5; D remains ambiguous. From germline, CDR1 is MDHEN and CDR2 SYDVKM. The germline V and J ends were trimmed by 7 bases and 1 base, with 5 bases remaining between them. The CDR3 is made up of 12 amino acids. CDR3 in DNA: TGTGCCAGCATCTCGAGCAATCAGCCCCAGCATTTT. Protein: CASISSNQPQHF.